The source of this T cell receptor beta chain is a study of blood T cell repertoires in COVID-19. About the study: COVID-19 samples, acute and convalescent, were from the United States, Italy and Spain. T cells, B-cell-depleted T cells, or PBMCs supplied cDNA or gDNA.

The CDR3 extends over 13 amino acids. Trimming took off 4 bases at V and 0 bases at J, with 6 bases between the two ends. Germline V gives CDR1 SGHDN, CDR2 FVKESK. Under the authors' procedure: Nucleated cell number was recorded as an estimate derived from reference gene primer amplification. Profiled with immunoSEQ multiplex PCR; TCRdb holds only in-frame clones, not every one. From that table come the V and J calls and clone size; the DNA was used to work out D and trimming. The sample shows about 140,000 clones, around 84% of them seen only once. Sequencing input: peripheral blood. The sequence was collected from a human donor in a cohort sampled during active COVID-19. This chain uses TRBV14 with TRBJ1-1; D is unresolved. The CDR3 DNA is TGTGCCAGCAGCCGCCAGATGAACACTGAAGCTTTCTTT. Encoded protein: CASSRQMNTEAFF.